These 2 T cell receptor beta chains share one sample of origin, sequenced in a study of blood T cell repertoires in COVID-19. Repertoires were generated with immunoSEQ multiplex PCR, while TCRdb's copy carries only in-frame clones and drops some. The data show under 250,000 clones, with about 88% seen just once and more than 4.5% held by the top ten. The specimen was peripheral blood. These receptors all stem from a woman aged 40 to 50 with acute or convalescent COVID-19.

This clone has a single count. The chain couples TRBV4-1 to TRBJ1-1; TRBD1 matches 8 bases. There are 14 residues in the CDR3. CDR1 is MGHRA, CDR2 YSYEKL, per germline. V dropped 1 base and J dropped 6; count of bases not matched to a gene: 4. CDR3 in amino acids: CASSQVRDRSEAFF. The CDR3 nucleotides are TGCGCCAGCAGCCAAGTCCGGGACAGGTCTGAAGCTTTCTTT.

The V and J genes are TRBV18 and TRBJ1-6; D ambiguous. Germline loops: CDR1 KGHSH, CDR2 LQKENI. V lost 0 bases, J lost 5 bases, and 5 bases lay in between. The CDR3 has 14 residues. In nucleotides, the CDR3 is TGTGCCAGCTCACCACCTCAGAATAATTCACCCCTCCACTTT. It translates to CASSPPQNNSPLHF.